A single sample gave rise to the 30 T cell receptor beta chains below, sequenced in a study of spatial heterogeneity in lung cancer. From the 5' RACE reads, TCRdb called clonotypes with MiXCR, one entry per CDR3 protein. Counted here are more than 50,000 distinct CDR3 sequences, approximately 7% occurring once; the ten biggest clones make up 2.5% to 3%. Time point described: sample taken at primary tumor resection. Frozen PBMC, nontumor lung or tumor provided whole RNA, which was sequenced unsorted. The sequences come from PBMCs, collected at surgery. The receptor source for this set is a female donor with early-stage non-small cell lung cancer.

The CDR3 DNA reads as TGTGCCATCAGTGAGTCGAAAGGGACTAACTATGGCTACACCTTC. Amino acids: CAISESKGTNYGYTF. V gene TRBV10-3 combines with J gene TRBJ1-2; D is unclear. Germline-derived CDR1 and CDR2 are ENHRY and SYGVKD. V was cut by 0 bases and J by 0 bases, with 8 bases left in between. This CDR3 has 15 amino acids.

About this clonotype: A much larger clonotype is one base distant, so this may be a read error. Because it lacks the conserved phenylalanine or tryptophan at the end, this CDR3 is likely a read error. The V call is TRBV28, the J call TRBJ2-1, with TRBD2 identical over 8 bases. The CDR3 spans 15 residues. V was pared by 8 bases and J by 4 bases, with 10 bases of the junction left unmatched. The germline CDR1 and CDR2 sequences are MDHEN and SYDVKM. CDR3 coding DNA: TGTGCCAGCCGTCCCCCGGGGGGGCATTACAATGAGCAGTTCTCC. This encodes CASRPPGGHYNEQFS.

In its sample, this clonotype was seen many times. The rearrangement uses TRBV4-2 and TRBJ1-4, with no clear D. Trimming shortened V by 1 base and J by 11 bases, and 11 bases separated the two germline ends. The CDR3 runs 13 residues. Germline values: CDR1 LGHNA, CDR2 YNFKEQ. The CDR3 coding sequence is TGTGCCAGCAGCCAAGTTGGGGTGGACAAACTGTTTTTT. Translation: CASSQVGVDKLFF.

The sample holds a few counts of this clonotype. The gene calls are TRBV6-2 or TRBV6-3 and TRBJ1-5; a weak D match, TRBD1 (5 bases). There are 14 residues in the CDR3. The germline V gene encodes CDR1 MNHEY and CDR2 SVGEGT. The V gene lost 9 bases and the J gene lost 3 bases, with 15 bases spanning the gap. The CDR3 loop reads CASKGSGNNQPQHF. In nucleotides, the CDR3 is TGTGCCAGTAAGGGGTCAGGAAACAATCAGCCCCAGCATTTT.

This clonotype was seen at least ten times. The chain couples TRBV5-1 to TRBJ2-6; D ambiguous. V was clipped by 0 bases and J by 0 bases, with 13 bases between them. The CDR3 length is 18 residues. Germline CDR1 SGHRS, CDR2 YFSETQ. CDR3 sequence reads: CASSLAGDVSSGANVLTF. The CDR3, as DNA: TGCGCCAGCAGCTTGGCCGGTGATGTAAGCTCTGGGGCCAACGTCCTGACTTTC.

This clonotype appeared many times. V and J are TRBV28 and TRBJ2-7, with D tentatively TRBD1 (6 bases). Germline V gene lookup returns CDR1 MDHEN and CDR2 SYDVKM. The CDR3 is 15 amino acids. Deletions cut 7 bases from V and 3 bases from J, with 19 bases between. Here the CDR3 DNA reads TGTGCCAGCAATTCCCTCAACAGGGACCTCTACGAGCAGTACTTC. Its translation: CASNSLNRDLYEQYF.

The rearrangement links TRBV7-2 to TRBJ2-3, with D uncertain. This CDR3 contains 14 residues. Germline V CDR1 and CDR2: SGHTA, FQGNSA. Trimming pared 5 bases from V and 1 base from J, leaving 10 bases between. CDR3 coding DNA: TGTGCCAGCAGCCCGGATATGGGCACAGATACGCAGTATTTT. This gives the protein CASSPDMGTDTQYF.

This clonotype appeared many times. The chain has TRBV29-1 and TRBJ2-7, with a tentative D call TRBD1 (6 bases). Trimming left V 4 bases short and J 0 bases short, with 19 bases between. The CDR3 extends over 16 amino acids. Germline CDR1 and CDR2: SQVTM and ANQGSEA. The CDR3 coding sequence is TGCAGCGTTGTTTGGGACAAGCGAGGATTCTCCTACGAGCAGTACTTC. This codes for CSVVWDKRGFSYEQYF.

This clonotype came up a few times. This CDR3 is CASSNPRRGLVTDTQYF. The CDR3 DNA reads as TGTGCCAGCAGCAACCCTCGCCGGGGTCTTGTCACAGATACGCAGTATTTT. The rearrangement links TRBV7-2 to TRBJ2-3; maybe TRBD2 (5 bases). Trimming stripped 5 bases from V and 2 bases from J, with 20 bases between. Germline V gene lookup returns CDR1 SGHTA and CDR2 FQGNSA. The CDR3 has 17 amino acids.

This clonotype occurred a few times. The V gene is TRBV18, the J gene TRBJ2-6; 11 bases align to TRBD1. In germline, CDR1 is KGHSH, CDR2 LQKENI. CDR3 length: 21 residues. V gave up 0 bases and J gave up 3 bases; unmatched junction bases: 13. The CDR3 sequence is CASSPPIRTGGNSYGANVLTF. For the CDR3, the DNA is TGTGCCAGCTCACCACCGATACGGACAGGGGGCAATTCTTATGGGGCCAACGTCCTGACTTTC.

This clonotype was counted ten times or more. The genes are TRBV20-1 and TRBJ1-1; a weak D match, TRBD1 (6 bases). CDR3 length: 14 residues. Trimming removed 6 bases at V and 3 bases at J, with 17 bases between. Germline CDR1 is DFQATT and CDR2 is SNEGSKA (reference sequence). CDR3 protein: CSAPNPTGHTEAFF. In DNA, the CDR3 is TGCAGTGCCCCCAATCCGACAGGCCACACTGAAGCTTTCTTT.

In this sample, this clonotype turned up many times. The gene calls are TRBV7-8 and TRBJ1-1, with D unresolved. From germline, CDR1 is SGHVS and CDR2 FQNEAQ. The V end lost 1 base, the J end lost 3 bases, and 6 bases lay between the germline ends. CDR3 length equals 13 residues. The chain's CDR3 is CASSLEQYTEAFF. For the CDR3, the DNA is TGTGCCAGCAGCTTAGAACAGTACACTGAAGCTTTCTTT.

This clonotype was seen repeatedly, ten times or more. The rearrangement links TRBV7-9 to TRBJ2-3; the D is unclear. The CDR3 is 16 residues long. Germline-derived CDR1 and CDR2 are SEHNR and FQNEAQ (reference sequence). Trimming stripped 0 bases from V and 0 bases from J, with 10 bases between. The CDR3 DNA follows: TGTGCCAGCAGCTTAGCGGGCGGTACTAGCACAGATACGCAGTATTTT. Protein product: CASSLAGGTSTDTQYF.

This clonotype was seen repeatedly, ten times or more. V gene TRBV4-3 combines with J gene TRBJ2-2; TRBD1 matches 7 bases. The CDR3 is 15 amino acids. J was trimmed by 6 bases and V by 4 bases; bases with no gene match: 8. Germline V gives CDR1 LGHNA, CDR2 YSLEER. This chain's CDR3 is CASSLHFGTAGELFF. CDR3 sequence (DNA): TGCGCCAGCAGCCTTCACTTCGGGACAGCCGGGGAGCTGTTTTTT.

This clonotype was seen ten or more times. This sequence joins TRBV12-5 and TRBJ2-5, with D unresolved. Trimming took 4 bases from V and 1 from J, leaving 7 bases between them. Germline V gene sequence: CDR1 LGHNT, CDR2 FRNRAP. CDR3 length: 13 residues. This CDR3 reads CASGYGFQETQYF. For the CDR3, the DNA is TGTGCTAGTGGTTATGGATTCCAAGAGACCCAGTACTTC. Full variable domain (remainder filled in from reference TRBV12-5 and TRBJ2-5): DARVTQTPRHKVTEMGQEVTMRCQPILGHNTVFWYRQTMMQGLELLAYFRNRAPLDDSGMPKDRFSAEMPDATLATLKIQPSEPRDSAVYFCASGYGFQETQYFGPGTRLLVL.

This clonotype was recorded a few times. This chain connects TRBV14 to TRBJ2-2; no clear D gene. The CDR3 spans 14 residues. From germline, CDR1 is SGHDN and CDR2 FVKESK. Deletions cut 3 bases from V and 5 bases from J, with 10 bases between. The CDR3 here is CASSHPRRTGELFF. In DNA, the CDR3 is TGTGCCAGCAGCCACCCCAGGCGGACCGGGGAGCTGTTTTTT. Full variable domain (missing parts from reference TRBV14 and TRBJ2-2): EAGVTQFPSHSVIEKGQTVTLRCDPISGHDNLYWYRRVMGKEIKFLLHFVKESKQDESGMPNNRFLAERTGGTYSTLKVQPAELEDSGVYFCASSHPRRTGELFFGEGSRLTVL.

This clonotype has at least ten counts. The chain couples TRBV7-2 to TRBJ1-2, with 9 positions matching TRBD1. The V segment lost 4 bases and the J segment 7 bases; nucleotides outside the gene matches: 7. The CDR3 is 14 residues long. From germline, CDR1 is SGHTA and CDR2 FQGNSA. The CDR3 sequence: CASSSWTGALGYTF. CDR3 DNA sequence: TGTGCCAGCAGCTCCTGGACAGGGGCCCTTGGCTACACCTTC. The complete variable domain, with remaining parts taken from reference TRBV7-2 and TRBJ1-2, reads GAGVSQSPSNKVTEKGKDVELRCDPISGHTALYWYRQSLGQGLEFLIYFQGNSAPDKSGLPSDRFSAERTGGSVSTLTIQRTQQEDSAVYLCASSSWTGALGYTFGSGTRLTVV.

This clonotype was counted ten times or more. The chain has TRBV24-1 and TRBJ2-6; the match to TRBD1 covers 7 bases. V lost 4 bases, J lost 2 bases, and 4 bases stayed unmatched. Germline V gene sequence: CDR1 KGHDR, CDR2 SFDVKD. The CDR3 is 16 amino acids. The chain's CDR3 is CATSDPQGAGANVLTF. For the CDR3, the DNA is TGTGCCACCAGTGACCCTCAGGGGGCTGGGGCCAACGTCCTGACTTTC.

The sample holds many counts of this clonotype. The chain couples TRBV5-1 to TRBJ2-5; TRBD1 matches 7 bases. From germline, CDR1 is SGHRS and CDR2 YFSETQ. This CDR3 contains 14 residues. Trimming removed 2 bases from V and 2 bases from J; junction bases left unmatched: 3. The CDR3 is CASSLGTVQETQYF. In nucleotides, the CDR3 is TGCGCCAGCAGCTTAGGGACAGTACAAGAGACCCAGTACTTC. Variable domain in full (rest from reference TRBV5-1 and TRBJ2-5): KAGVTQTPRYLIKTRGQQVTLSCSPISGHRSVSWYQQTPGQGLQFLFEYFSETQRNKGNFPGRFSGRQFSNSRSEMNVSTLELGDSALYLCASSLGTVQETQYFGPGTRLLVL.

This chain connects TRBV11-1 to TRBJ2-6; D not resolved. The CDR3 consists of 15 residues. Trimming took off 2 bases at V and 1 base at J, with 6 bases between the two ends. The germline CDR1 and CDR2 sequences are SGHAT and FQDESV (reference sequence). CDR3 in DNA: TGTGCCAGCAGCTTATGGAATTCTGGGGCCAACGTCCTGACTTTC. Its translation: CASSLWNSGANVLTF.

This clonotype was observed at least ten times. The chain links TRBV5-1 to TRBJ2-7; the D gene is possibly TRBD1 (6 bases). Germline V gives CDR1 SGHRS, CDR2 YFSETQ. V dropped 4 bases and J dropped 3 bases, with 11 bases sitting between them. The length of the CDR3 is 13 residues. CDR3 bases: TGCGCCAGCAGCCTAGGGGGAAACTACGAGCAGTACTTC. This translates into CASSLGGNYEQYF.

The table lists this clonotype with many counts. The chain joins TRBV7-3 to TRBJ2-5, with D possibly being TRBD2 (6 bases). This CDR3 has 18 residues. CDR1 is SGHTA and CDR2 is FQGTGA in the germline V gene. V gave up 4 bases and J gave up 5 bases, with 26 bases separating them. Here the CDR3 DNA reads TGTGCCAGCAGCTCTCCCAGGACTATCGCCGCCGAGGTGGAGACCCAGTACTTC. This gives the protein CASSSPRTIAAEVETQYF. Filled out from reference TRBV7-3 and TRBJ2-5, the complete variable domain reads GAGVSQTPSNKVTEKGKYVELRCDPISGHTALYWYRQSLGQGPEFLIYFQGTGAADDSGLPNDRFFAVRPEGSVSTLKIQRTERGDSAVYLCASSSPRTIAAEVETQYFGPGTRLLVL.

A remark on this clonotype: No conserved phenylalanine or tryptophan is present at the end of the CDR3, so a read error is the likely explanation. The chain carries TRBV12-3 or TRBV12-4 and TRBJ2-1; TRBD1 aligns across 8 bases. This CDR3 has 12 residues. Trimming took 4 bases from V and 9 from J; bases not matched to a gene: 2. The CDR3 nucleotides read TGTGCCAGCAGTTCAGGGGGCGCTGAGCAGTTCTCC. As protein: CASSSGGAEQFS.

This clonotype was detected many times. The chain combines TRBV7-2 with TRBJ2-3; D possibly corresponds to TRBD2 (5 bases). Germline lookup yields CDR1 SGHTA and CDR2 FQGNSA. This CDR3 region has 15 residues. V lost 5 bases and J 2 bases, leaving 14 bases between the germline ends. The CDR3 loop reads CASSPAYGNTDTQYF. DNA for the CDR3: TGTGCCAGCAGCCCTGCCTACGGGAACACAGATACGCAGTATTTT.

This clonotype occurred many times. The CDR3 nucleotides are TGTGCCAGCTCACCCTACTCAGATTCGGAGCAGTACTTC. The encoded protein is CASSPYSDSEQYF. The chain joins TRBV18 to TRBJ2-7; D remains unclear. Trimming took off 3 bases at V and 7 bases at J, with 13 bases between the two ends. This CDR3 is built from 13 residues. The germline CDR1 and CDR2 sequences are KGHSH and LQKENI.

This clonotype was counted ten times or more. This rearrangement joins TRBV11-2 to TRBJ2-7; D uncertain. Germline V CDR1 and CDR2: SGHAT, FQNNGV. The CDR3 runs 14 residues. The V end lost 0 bases, the J end lost 1 base, and 7 bases lay between the germline ends. CDR3 in amino acids: CASSLELVSYEQYF. CDR3 DNA: TGTGCCAGCAGCTTAGAGTTGGTTTCCTACGAGCAGTACTTC.

This clonotype has more than one count but fewer than ten. The chain employs TRBV28 and TRBJ2-7; TRBD1 aligns across 9 bases. Per germline, CDR1 MDHEN and CDR2 SYDVKM. This CDR3 is built from 14 residues. V was clipped by 5 bases and J by 4 bases; unmatched bases: 6. The CDR3 is CASSRTGVVYEQYF. DNA for the CDR3: TGTGCCAGCAGTAGGACAGGGGTAGTGTACGAGCAGTACTTC.

This clonotype was seen ten or more times. The chain joins TRBV3-1 to TRBJ2-4; D remains ambiguous. Germline CDR1 is LGHDT and CDR2 is YNNKEL (reference sequence). The CDR3 covers 13 residues. V lost 2 bases and J 4 bases, leaving 6 bases between the germline ends. As DNA, the CDR3 is TGTGCCAGCAGCCAAACTTTTAAAAACATTCAGTACTTC. This encodes CASSQTFKNIQYF.

This clonotype was detected many times. This CDR3 reads CASWKSSYNEQFF. CDR3 bases: TGTGCCAGCTGGAAAAGCTCCTACAATGAGCAGTTCTTC. This chain uses TRBV2 with TRBJ2-1, with unresolved D. The CDR3 has 13 residues. V was cut by 8 bases and J by 0 bases, with 8 bases left in between. Germline CDR1 and CDR2: SNHLY and FYNNEI.

The chain has TRBV12-3 or TRBV12-4 and TRBJ2-5; D ambiguous. The CDR3 is 13 amino acids. Trimming removed 3 bases from V and 5 bases from J, with 10 bases in between. CDR3 nucleotide sequence: TGTGCCAGCAGTTTCGGCGAGGCCGAGACCCAGTACTTC. Its protein is CASSFGEAETQYF.